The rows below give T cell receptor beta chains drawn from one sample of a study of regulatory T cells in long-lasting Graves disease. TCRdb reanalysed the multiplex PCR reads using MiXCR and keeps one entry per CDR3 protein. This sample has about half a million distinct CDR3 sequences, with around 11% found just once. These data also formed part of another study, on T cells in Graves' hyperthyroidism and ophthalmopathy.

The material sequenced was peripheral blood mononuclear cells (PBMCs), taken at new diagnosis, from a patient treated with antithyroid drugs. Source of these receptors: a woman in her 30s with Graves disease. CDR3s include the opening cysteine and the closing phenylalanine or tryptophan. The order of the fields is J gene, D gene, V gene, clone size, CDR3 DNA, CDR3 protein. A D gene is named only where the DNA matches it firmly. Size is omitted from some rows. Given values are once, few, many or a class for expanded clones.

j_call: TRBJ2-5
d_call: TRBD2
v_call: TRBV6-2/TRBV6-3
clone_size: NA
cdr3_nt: TGTGCCAGCAGTTACCCCAGCAGCGGGAGGTTAGAGACCCAGTACTTC
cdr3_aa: CASSYPSSGRLETQYF

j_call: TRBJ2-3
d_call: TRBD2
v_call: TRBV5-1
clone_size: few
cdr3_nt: TGCGCCAGCTCCCAGACTAGCTCCGCAGATACGCAGTATTTT
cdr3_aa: CASSQTSSADTQYF

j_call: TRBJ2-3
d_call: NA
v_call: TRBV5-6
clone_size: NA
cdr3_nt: TGTGCCAGCAGCTTGGGCCGAACTATAGCGGAGACCACAGATACGCAGTATTTT
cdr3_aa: CASSLGRTIAETTDTQYF

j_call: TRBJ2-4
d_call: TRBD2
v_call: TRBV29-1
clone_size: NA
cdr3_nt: TGCAGCGTCGGGGGTATAGCGGGAGGGCTAGGAAACATTCAGTACTTC
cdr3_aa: CSVGGIAGGLGNIQYF

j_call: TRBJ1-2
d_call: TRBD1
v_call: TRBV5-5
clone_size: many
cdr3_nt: TGTGCCAGCAGCTCGGGATGGACAGGGGGCGCCGGCTACACCTTC
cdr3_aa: CASSSGWTGGAGYTF

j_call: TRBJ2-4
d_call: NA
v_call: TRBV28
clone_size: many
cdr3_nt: TGTGCCAGCAGTTTAACCTATAGCGACATTCAGTACTTC
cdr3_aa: CASSLTYSDIQYF

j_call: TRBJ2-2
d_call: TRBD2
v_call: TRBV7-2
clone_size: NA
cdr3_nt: TGTGCCAGCAGTAAGAGCGGGGGCACCGGGGAGCTGTTTTTT
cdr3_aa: CASSKSGGTGELFF

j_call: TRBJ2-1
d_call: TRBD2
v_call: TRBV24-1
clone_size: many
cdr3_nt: TGTGCCACCAGTAGACGGACTAGCGGAGTTAATGAGCAGTTCTTC
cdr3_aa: CATSRRTSGVNEQFF

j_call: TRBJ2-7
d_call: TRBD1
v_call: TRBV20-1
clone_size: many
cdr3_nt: TGCAGTGCTAGAGTTGGGGACAGGGGGAAGGCCTACGAGCAGTACTTC
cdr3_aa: CSARVGDRGKAYEQYF

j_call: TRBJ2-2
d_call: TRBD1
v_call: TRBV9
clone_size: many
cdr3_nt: TGTGCCAGCAGCCCAGGGGGAGACGGGGAGCTGTTTTTT
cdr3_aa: CASSPGGDGELFF

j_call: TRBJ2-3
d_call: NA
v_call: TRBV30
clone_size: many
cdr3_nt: TGTGCCTGGGGAAGATCCTCGGCCTACACAGATACGCAGTATTTT
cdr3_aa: CAWGRSSAYTDTQYF

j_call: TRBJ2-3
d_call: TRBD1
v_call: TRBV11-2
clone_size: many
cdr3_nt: TGTGCCAGCAGCCGACAGGGGATTACGCAGTATTTT
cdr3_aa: CASSRQGITQYF

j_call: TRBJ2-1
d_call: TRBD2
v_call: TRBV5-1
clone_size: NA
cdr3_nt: TGCGCCAGCAGCAGGGGACGGGAGGCCAATGAGCAGTTCTTC
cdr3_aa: CASSRGREANEQFF

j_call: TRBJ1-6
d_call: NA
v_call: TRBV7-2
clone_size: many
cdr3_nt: TGTGCCAGCAGCTTCCGGCCTTGGACGGGGGGTATTAATTCACCCCTCCACTTT
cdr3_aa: CASSFRPWTGGINSPLHF

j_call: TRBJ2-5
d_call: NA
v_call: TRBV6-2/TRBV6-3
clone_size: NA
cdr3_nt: TGTGCCAGCTCGCCCCGTGGGGAGGCCCAGTACTTC
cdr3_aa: CASSPRGEAQYF

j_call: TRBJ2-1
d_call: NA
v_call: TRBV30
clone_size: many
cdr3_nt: TGTGCCTGGAGTGTAGGGTTTCGTTTCGACGCCCTCCCCAATGAGCAGTTCTTC
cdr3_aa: CAWSVGFRFDALPNEQFF

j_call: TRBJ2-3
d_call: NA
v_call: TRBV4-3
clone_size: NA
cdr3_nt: TGCGCCAGCAGCCAACAATCTCACCCGGGCACAGATACGCAGTATTTT
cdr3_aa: CASSQQSHPGTDTQYF

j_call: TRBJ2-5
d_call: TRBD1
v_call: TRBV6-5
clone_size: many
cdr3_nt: TGTGCCAGCAGTGACTCGGCCTGGGACAGTCCTAAAGAGACCCAGTACTTC
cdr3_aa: CASSDSAWDSPKETQYF

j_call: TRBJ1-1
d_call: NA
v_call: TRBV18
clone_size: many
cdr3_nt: TGTGCCAGCTCACTCGACAGGCATGACACTGAAGCTTTCTTT
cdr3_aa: CASSLDRHDTEAFF

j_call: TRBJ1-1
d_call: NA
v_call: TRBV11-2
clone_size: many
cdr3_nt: TGTGCCAGCAGCTCCGGCTGGGAAGCTTTCTTT
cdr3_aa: CASSSGWEAFF

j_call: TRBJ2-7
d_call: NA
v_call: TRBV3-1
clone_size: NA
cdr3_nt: TGTGCCAGCAGCCACCTCGGGACGGGCGAGCAGTACTTC
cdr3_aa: CASSHLGTGEQYF

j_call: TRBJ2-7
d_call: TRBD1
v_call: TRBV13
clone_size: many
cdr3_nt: TGTGCCAGCAGCCTCCGGGACAGCTATACCTACGAGCAGTACTTC
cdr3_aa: CASSLRDSYTYEQYF

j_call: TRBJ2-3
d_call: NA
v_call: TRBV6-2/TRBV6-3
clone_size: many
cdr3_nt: TGTGCCAGCAACCTACTAGGGTCAGATACGCAGTATTTT
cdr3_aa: CASNLLGSDTQYF

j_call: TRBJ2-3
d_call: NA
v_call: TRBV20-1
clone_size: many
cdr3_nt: TGCAGTGCTAGAGAGGGTATCGGGAGAGGCACAGATACGCAGTATTTT
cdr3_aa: CSAREGIGRGTDTQYF

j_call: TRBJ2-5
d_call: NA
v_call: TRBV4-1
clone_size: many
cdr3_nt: TGCGCCAGCCGAACTATCGGGATAGGTTCAGAGACCCAGTACTTC
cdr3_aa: CASRTIGIGSETQYF

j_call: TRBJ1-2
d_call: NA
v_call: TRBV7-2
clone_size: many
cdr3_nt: TGTGCCAGCAGATCTTTTAAGGCAGGAAGGAAGGGTGGCTACACCTTC
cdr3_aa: CASRSFKAGRKGGYTF

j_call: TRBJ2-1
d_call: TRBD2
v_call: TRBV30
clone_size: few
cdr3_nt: TGTGCCTGGAGTGGGGCCCGGACTAGCGGGGCCTACAATGAGCAGTTCTTC
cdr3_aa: CAWSGARTSGAYNEQFF

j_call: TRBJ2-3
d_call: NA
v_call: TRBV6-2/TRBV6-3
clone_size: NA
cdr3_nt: TGTGCCAGCAGTTCGACTTGGGGGGTGGGGGCGGGAGTAAACACAGATACGCAGTATTTT
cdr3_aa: CASSSTWGVGAGVNTDTQYF

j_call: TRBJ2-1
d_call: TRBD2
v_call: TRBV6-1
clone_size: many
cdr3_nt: TGTGCCAGCAACCCACTAGCGGGAGGGGGTGAGCAGTTCTTC
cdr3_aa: CASNPLAGGGEQFF

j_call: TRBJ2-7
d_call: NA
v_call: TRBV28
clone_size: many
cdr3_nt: TGTGCCACCTCGGTAGCCGGCTACGAGCAGTACTTC
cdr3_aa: CATSVAGYEQYF

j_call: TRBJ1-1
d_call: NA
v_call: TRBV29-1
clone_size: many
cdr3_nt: TGCAGCGTTGCGACGGAATATACTGAAGCTTTCTTT
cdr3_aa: CSVATEYTEAFF

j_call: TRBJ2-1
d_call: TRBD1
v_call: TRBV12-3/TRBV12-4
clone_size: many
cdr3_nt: TGTGCCAGCAGTTTCGGGACAGGTATAAATGAGCAGTTCTTC
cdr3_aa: CASSFGTGINEQFF

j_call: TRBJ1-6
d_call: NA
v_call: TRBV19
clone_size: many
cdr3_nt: TGTGCCAGTAGTATAGATCGAGACATCTGGTCGGGACCCCTCCACTTT
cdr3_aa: CASSIDRDIWSGPLHF

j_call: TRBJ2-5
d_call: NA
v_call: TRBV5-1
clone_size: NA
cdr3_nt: TGCGCCAGCAGCCGTGCAGGGGGGGAGACCCAGTACTTC
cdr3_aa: CASSRAGGETQYF

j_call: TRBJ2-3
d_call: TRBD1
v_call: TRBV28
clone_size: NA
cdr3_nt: TGTGCCAGCAGTACCGGGACAGGGGTGGATACGCAGTATTTT
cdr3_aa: CASSTGTGVDTQYF

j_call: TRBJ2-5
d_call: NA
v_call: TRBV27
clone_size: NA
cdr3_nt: TGTGCCAGCAGTCCTCGCCGTAGCCAAGAGACCCAGTACTTC
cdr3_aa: CASSPRRSQETQYF

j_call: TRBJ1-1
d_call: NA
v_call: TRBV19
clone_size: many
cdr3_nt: TGTGCCAGTAGTACCCTCGATTGGGGGGCTGAAGCTTTCTTT
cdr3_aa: CASSTLDWGAEAFF

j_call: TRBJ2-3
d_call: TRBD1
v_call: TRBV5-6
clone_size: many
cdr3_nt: TGTGCCAGCAGCTTGGTCTGGCAGGGGGCTACCACAGATACGCAGTATTTT
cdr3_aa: CASSLVWQGATTDTQYF

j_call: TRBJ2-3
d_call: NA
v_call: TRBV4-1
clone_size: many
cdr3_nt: TGCGCCAGCAGATGGGACCGAAACCACCCAGATACGCAGTATTTT
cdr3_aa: CASRWDRNHPDTQYF

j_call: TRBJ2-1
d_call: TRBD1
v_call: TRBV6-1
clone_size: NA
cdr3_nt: TGTGCCAGCAGGGACTGGAACAGGGGGAGCTCCTACAATGAGCAGTTCTTC
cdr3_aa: CASRDWNRGSSYNEQFF

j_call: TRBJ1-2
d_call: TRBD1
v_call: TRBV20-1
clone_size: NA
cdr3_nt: TGCAGTGGCCGACAGGGATCCCATGGCTACACCTTC
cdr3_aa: CSGRQGSHGYTF

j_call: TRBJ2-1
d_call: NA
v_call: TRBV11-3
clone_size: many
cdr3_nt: TGTGCCAGCAGCTTCTTGGGCAATGAGCAGTTCTTC
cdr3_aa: CASSFLGNEQFF

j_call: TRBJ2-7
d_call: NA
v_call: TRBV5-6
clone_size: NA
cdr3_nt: TGTGCCAGCAGCTTGGCCCTTCTACCCAACGAGCAGTACTTC
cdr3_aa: CASSLALLPNEQYF

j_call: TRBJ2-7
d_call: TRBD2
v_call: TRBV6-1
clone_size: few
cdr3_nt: TGTGCCAGCAGTGAAGCGGTGGGGGGGTCGCATTACGAGCAGTACTTC
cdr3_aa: CASSEAVGGSHYEQYF

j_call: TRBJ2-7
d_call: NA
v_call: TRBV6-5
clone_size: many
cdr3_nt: TGTGCCAGCAGTTACTCGGAATTCTACGAGCAGTACTTC
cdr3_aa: CASSYSEFYEQYF

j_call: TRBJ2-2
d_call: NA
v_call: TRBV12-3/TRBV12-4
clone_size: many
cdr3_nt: TGTGCCAGCAGTGATCTAGCCGGGAGTGAACTATTGAACACCGGGGAGCTGTTTTTT
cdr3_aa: CASSDLAGSELLNTGELFF

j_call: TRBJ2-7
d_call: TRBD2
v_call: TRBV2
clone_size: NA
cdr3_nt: TGTGCCAGCATGCTCGCTAGCGGCCCCTACGAGCAGTACTTC
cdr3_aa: CASMLASGPYEQYF

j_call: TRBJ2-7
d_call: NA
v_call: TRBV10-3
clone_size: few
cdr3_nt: TGTGCCATCAGTGATCTCCAATCCTACGAGCAGTACTTC
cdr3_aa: CAISDLQSYEQYF

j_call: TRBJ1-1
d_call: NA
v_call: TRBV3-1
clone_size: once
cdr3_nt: TGTGCCAGCAGCCAAGTGGGGGGCTATGAAGCTTTCTTT
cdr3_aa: CASSQVGGYEAFF